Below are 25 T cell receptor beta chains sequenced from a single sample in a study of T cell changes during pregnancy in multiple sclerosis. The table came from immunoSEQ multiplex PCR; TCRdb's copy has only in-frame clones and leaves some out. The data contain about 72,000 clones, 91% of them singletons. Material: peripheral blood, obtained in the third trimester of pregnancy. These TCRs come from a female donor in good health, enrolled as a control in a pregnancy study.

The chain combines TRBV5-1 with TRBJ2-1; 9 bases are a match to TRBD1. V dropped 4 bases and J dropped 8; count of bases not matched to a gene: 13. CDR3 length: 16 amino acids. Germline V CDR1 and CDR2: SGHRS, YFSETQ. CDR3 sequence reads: CASSRIQGAGGDEQFF. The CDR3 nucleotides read TGCGCCAGCAGCCGGATACAGGGGGCTGGCGGGGATGAGCAGTTCTTC. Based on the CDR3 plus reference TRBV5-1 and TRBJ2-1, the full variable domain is KAGVTQTPRYLIKTRGQQVTLSCSPISGHRSVSWYQQTPGQGLQFLFEYFSETQRNKGNFPGRFSGRQFSNSRSEMNVSTLELGDSALYLCASSRIQGAGGDEQFFGPGTRLTVL.

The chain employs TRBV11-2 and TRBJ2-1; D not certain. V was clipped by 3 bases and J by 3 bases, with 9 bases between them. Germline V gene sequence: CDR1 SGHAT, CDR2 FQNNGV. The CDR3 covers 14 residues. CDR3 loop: CASSFQLDYNEQFF. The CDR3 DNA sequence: TGTGCCAGCAGCTTCCAACTTGACTACAATGAGCAGTTCTTC.

DNA of the CDR3: TGTGCCACCGCTCAGGGGGCCGAATACTATGGCTACACCTTC. This translates into CATAQGAEYYGYTF. The rearrangement joins TRBV19 to TRBJ1-2, with 8 bases fitting TRBD1. After removal of 10 bases from V and 3 bases from J, the junction contained 10 bases not matched to a gene. Germline-derived CDR1 and CDR2 are LNHDA and SQIVND (reference sequence). The CDR3 extends over 14 amino acids.

The DNA for the CDR3 is TGCGCCAGCAGCCATAAGGACACTGACTACGAGCAGTACTTC. Translating it yields CASSHKDTDYEQYF. The chain uses TRBV4-1 and TRBJ2-7; maybe TRBD1 (5 bases). The CDR3 runs to 14 residues. V was shortened by 3 bases and J by 3 bases, with 12 bases between the two germline ends. Germline V gene data show CDR1 as MGHRA and CDR2 as YSYEKL.

CDR3 sequence (DNA): TGTGCCAGCAGTTACTCATCCAGTTCTAACTATGGCTACACCTTC. This codes for CASSYSSSSNYGYTF. The chain employs TRBV6-5 and TRBJ1-2, with no clear D. V lost 0 bases, J lost 0 bases, and 8 bases lay in between. Per the germline V gene, CDR1 is MNHEY and CDR2 is SVGAGI. This CDR3 comprises 15 residues.

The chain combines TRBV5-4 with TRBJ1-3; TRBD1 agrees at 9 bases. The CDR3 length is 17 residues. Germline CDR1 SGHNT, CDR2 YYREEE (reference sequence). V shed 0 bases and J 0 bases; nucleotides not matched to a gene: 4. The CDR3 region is CASSLGPTGGSGNTIYF. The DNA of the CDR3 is TGTGCCAGCAGCTTGGGCCCGACAGGGGGCTCTGGAAACACCATATATTTT. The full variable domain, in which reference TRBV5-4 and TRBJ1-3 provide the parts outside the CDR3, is ETGVTQSPTHLIKTRGQQVTLRCSSQSGHNTVSWYQQALGQGPQFIFQYYREEENGRGNFPPRFSGLQFPNYSSELNVNALELDDSALYLCASSLGPTGGSGNTIYFGEGSWLTVV.

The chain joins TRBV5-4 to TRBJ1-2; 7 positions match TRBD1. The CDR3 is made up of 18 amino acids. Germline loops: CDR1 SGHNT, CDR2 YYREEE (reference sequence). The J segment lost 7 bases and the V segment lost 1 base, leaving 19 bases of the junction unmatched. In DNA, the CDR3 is TGTGCCAGCAGCTTGTCCTTTAGGTCAGGGGGAAGGGAGAGTGGCTACACCTTC. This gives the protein CASSLSFRSGGRESGYTF.

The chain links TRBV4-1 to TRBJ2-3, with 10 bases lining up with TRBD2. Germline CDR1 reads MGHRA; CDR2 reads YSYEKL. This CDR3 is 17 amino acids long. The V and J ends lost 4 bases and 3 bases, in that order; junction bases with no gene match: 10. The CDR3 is CASSPRGTSVSTDTQYF. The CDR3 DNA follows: TGCGCCAGCAGCCCCCGAGGGACTAGCGTCAGTACAGATACGCAGTATTTT.

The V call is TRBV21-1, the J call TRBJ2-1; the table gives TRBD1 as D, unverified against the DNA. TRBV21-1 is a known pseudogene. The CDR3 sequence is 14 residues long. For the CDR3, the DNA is TGTGCCAGCAGCTGGACAGGGAGATACAATGAGCAGTTCTTC. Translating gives CASSWTGRYNEQFF.

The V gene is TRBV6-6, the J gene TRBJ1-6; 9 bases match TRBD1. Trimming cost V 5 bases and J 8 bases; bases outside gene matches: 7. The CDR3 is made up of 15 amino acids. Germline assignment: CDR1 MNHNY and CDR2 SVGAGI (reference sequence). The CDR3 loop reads CASSLLGQGHSPLHF. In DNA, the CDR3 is TGTGCCAGCAGTCTACTGGGACAGGGCCATTCACCCCTCCACTTT.

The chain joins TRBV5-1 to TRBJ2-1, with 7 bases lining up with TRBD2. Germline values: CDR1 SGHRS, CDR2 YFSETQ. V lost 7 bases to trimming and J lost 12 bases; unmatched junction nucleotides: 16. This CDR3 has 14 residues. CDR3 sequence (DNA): TGCGCCAGCTCTGAAGGGAGGGAGGGCCGGGTGCAGTTCTTC. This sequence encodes CASSEGREGRVQFF. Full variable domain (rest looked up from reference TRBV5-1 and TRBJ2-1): KAGVTQTPRYLIKTRGQQVTLSCSPISGHRSVSWYQQTPGQGLQFLFEYFSETQRNKGNFPGRFSGRQFSNSRSEMNVSTLELGDSALYLCASSEGREGRVQFFGPGTRLTVL.

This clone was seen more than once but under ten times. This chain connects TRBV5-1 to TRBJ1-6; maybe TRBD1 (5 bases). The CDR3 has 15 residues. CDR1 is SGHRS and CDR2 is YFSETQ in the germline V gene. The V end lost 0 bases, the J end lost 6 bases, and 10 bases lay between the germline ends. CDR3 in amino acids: CASSLEGPRNSPLHF. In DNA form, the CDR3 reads TGCGCCAGCAGCTTGGAGGGGCCCCGTAATTCACCCCTCCACTTT.

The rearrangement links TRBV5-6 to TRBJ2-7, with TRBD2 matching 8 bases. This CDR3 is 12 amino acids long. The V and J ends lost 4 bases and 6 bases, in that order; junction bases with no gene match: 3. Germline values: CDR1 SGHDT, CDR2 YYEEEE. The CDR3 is CASSIGTSEQYF. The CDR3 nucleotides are TGTGCCAGCAGCATCGGGACTAGCGAGCAGTACTTC.

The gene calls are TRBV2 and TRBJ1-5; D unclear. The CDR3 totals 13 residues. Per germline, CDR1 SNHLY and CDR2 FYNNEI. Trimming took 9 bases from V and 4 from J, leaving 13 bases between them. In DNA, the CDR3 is TGTGCCAGTAGTTCCGGAGATAATCAGCCCCAGCATTTT. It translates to CASSSGDNQPQHF.

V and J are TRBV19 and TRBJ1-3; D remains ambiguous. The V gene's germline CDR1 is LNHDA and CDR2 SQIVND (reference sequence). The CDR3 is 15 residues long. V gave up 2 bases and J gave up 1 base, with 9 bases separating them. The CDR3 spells CASSIRQTSGNTIYF. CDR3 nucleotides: TGTGCCAGTAGTATACGGCAGACTTCTGGAAACACCATATATTTT.

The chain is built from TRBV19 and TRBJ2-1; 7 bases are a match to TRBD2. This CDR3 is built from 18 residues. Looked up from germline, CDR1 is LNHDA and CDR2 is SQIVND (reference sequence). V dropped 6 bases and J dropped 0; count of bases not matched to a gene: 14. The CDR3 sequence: CASSQTSATHSSYNEQFF. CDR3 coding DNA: TGTGCCAGTAGCCAAACTAGCGCCACCCACAGCTCCTACAATGAGCAGTTCTTC.

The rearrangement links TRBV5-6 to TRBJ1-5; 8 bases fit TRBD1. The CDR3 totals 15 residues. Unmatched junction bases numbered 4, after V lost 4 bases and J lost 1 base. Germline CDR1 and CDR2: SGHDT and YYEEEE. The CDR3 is CASSRTGWSNQPQHF. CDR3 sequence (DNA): TGTGCCAGCAGCAGGACAGGGTGGAGCAATCAGCCCCAGCATTTT.

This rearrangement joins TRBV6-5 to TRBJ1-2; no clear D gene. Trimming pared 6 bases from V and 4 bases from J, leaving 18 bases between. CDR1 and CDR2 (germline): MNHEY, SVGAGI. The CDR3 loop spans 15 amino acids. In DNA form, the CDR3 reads TGTGCCAGCAGCCCCGCTGTTTCCCAGGCCTATGGCTACACCTTC. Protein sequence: CASSPAVSQAYGYTF.

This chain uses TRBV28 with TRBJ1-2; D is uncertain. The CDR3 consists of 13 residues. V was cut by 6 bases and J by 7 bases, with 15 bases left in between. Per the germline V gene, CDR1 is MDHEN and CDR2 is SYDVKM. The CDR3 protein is CASRVEGGGGYTF. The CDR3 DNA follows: TGTGCCAGCAGGGTGGAGGGAGGCGGTGGCTACACCTTC.

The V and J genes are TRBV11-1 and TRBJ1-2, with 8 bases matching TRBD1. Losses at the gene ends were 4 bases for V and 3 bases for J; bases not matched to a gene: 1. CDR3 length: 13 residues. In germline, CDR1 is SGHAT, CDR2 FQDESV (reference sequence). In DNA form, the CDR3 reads TGTGCCAGCAGCTCACAGGGGGACTATGGCTACACCTTC. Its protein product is CASSSQGDYGYTF. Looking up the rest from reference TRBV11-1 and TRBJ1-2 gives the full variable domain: EAEVAQSPRYKITEKSQAVAFWCDPISGHATLYWYRQILGQGPELLVQFQDESVVDDSQLPKDRFSAERLKGVDSTLKIQPAELGDSAMYLCASSSQGDYGYTFGSGTRLTVV.

The CDR3 spells CASSSQGYTEAFF. The CDR3 DNA reads TGTGCCAGCAGCTCTCAGGGGTACACTGAAGCTTTCTTT. The V gene is TRBV7-9, the J gene TRBJ1-1; a possible D gene is TRBD1 (6 bases). Germline-derived CDR1 and CDR2 are SEHNR and FQNEAQ (reference sequence). The CDR3 runs 13 residues. Trimming removed 4 bases at V and 3 bases at J, with 9 bases between. The full variable domain, completed using reference TRBV7-9 and TRBJ1-1, is DTGVSQNPRHKITKRGQNVTFRCDPISEHNRLYWYRQTLGQGPEFLTYFQNEAQLEKSRLLSDRFSAERPKGSFSTLEIQRTEQGDSAMYLCASSSQGYTEAFFGQGTRLTVV.

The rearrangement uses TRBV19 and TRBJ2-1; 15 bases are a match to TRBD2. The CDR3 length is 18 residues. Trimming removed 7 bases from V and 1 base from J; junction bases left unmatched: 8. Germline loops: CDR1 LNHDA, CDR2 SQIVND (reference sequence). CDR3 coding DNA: TGTGCCAGTACCATGGGACTAGCGGGAGGTGGGTCCTACAATGAGCAGTTCTTC. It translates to CASTMGLAGGGSYNEQFF.

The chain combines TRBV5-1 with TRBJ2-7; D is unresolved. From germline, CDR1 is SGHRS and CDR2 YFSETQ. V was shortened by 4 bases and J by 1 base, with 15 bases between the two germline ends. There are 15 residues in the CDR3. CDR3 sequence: CASSPWAPASYEQYF. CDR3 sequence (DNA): TGCGCCAGCAGCCCCTGGGCCCCGGCGTCCTACGAGCAGTACTTC.

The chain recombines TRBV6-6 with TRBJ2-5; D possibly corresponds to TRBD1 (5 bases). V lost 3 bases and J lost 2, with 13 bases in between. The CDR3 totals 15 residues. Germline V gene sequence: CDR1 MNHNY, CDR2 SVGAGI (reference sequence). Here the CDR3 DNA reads TGTGCCAGCAGTTATTTGGGCAGGGCACAAGAGACCCAGTACTTC. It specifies CASSYLGRAQETQYF.

CDR3 nucleotides: TGCGCCAGCAGCTTCTCGTCCGCAGGGGGGATACAAGAGACCCAGTACTTC. Amino acid sequence: CASSFSSAGGIQETQYF. The J gene is TRBJ2-5, the V gene TRBV5-1, with D perhaps TRBD1 (7 bases). In germline, CDR1 is SGHRS, CDR2 YFSETQ. With 2 bases removed from V and 2 bases from J, the gap between germline ends came to 19 bases. This CDR3 region has 17 residues.